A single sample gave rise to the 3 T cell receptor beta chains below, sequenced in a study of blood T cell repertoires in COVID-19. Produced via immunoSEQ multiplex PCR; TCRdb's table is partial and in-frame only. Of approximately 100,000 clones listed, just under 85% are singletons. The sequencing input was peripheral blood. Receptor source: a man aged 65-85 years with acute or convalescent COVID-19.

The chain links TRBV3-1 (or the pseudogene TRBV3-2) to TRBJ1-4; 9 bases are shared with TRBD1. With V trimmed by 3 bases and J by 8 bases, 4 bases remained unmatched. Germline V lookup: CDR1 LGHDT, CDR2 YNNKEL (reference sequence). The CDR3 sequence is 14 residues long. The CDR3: CASSQGTGREKLFF. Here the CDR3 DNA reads TGTGCCAGCAGCCAGGGGACAGGGCGCGAAAAACTGTTTTTT.

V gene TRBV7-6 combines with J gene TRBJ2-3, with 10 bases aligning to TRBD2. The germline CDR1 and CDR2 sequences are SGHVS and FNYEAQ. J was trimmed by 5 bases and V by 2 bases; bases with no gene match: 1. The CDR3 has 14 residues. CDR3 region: CASSLSGGVDTQYF. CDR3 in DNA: TGTGCCAGCAGCTTAAGCGGGGGGGTAGATACGCAGTATTTT.

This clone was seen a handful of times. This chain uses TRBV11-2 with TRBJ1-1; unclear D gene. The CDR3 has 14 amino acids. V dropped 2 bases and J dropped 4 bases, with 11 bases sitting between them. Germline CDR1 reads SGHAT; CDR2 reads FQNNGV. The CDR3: CASSLIRESTEAFF. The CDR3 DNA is TGTGCCAGCAGCTTAATCCGCGAGAGCACTGAAGCTTTCTTT.